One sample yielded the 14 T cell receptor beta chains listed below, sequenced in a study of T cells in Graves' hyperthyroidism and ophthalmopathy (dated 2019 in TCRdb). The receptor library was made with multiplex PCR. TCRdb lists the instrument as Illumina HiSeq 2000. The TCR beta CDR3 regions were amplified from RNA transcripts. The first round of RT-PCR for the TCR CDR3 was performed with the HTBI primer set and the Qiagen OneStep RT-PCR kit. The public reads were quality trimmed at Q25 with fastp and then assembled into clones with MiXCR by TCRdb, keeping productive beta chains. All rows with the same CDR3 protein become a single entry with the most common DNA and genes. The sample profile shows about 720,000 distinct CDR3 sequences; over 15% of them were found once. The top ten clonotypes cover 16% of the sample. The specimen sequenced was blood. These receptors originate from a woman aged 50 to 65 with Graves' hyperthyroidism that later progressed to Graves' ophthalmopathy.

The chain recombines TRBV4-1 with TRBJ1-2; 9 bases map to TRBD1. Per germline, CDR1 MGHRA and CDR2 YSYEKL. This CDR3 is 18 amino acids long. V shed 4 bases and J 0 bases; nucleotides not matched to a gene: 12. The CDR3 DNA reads TGCGCCAGCAGCCCTCGGGAAACCGGGACAGGGACTAACTATGGCTACACCTTC. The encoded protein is CASSPRETGTGTNYGYTF.

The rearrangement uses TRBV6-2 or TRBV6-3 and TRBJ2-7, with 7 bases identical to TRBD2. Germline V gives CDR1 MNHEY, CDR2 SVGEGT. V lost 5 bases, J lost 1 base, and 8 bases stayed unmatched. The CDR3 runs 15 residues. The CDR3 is CASSRLAAGSYEQYF. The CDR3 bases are TGTGCCAGCAGTCGTTTAGCAGCGGGATCCTACGAGCAGTACTTC.

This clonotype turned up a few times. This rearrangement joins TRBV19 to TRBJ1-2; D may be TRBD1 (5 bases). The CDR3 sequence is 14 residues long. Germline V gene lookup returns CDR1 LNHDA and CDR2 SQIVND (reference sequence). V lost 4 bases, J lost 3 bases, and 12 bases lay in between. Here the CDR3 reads CASSTQVRDYGYTF. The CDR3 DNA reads TGTGCCAGTAGTACACAGGTGCGGGACTATGGCTACACCTTC.

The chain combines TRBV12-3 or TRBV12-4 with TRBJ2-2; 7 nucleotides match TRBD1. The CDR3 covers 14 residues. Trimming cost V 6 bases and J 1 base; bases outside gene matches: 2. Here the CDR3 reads CASRWDRNTGELFF. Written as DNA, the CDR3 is TGTGCCAGCAGATGGGACAGGAACACCGGGGAGCTGTTTTTT.

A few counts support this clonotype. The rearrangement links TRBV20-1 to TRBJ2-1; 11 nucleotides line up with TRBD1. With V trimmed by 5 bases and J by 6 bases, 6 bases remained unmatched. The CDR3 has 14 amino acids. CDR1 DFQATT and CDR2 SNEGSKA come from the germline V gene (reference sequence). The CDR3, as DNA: TGCAGTGCTTGGACAGGGGGCGATATCAATGAGCAGTTCTTC. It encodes CSAWTGGDINEQFF.

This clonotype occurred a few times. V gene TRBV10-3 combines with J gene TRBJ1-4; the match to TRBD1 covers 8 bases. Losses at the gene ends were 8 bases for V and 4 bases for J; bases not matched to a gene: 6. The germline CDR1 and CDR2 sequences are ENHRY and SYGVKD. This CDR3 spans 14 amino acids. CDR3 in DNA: TGTGCCATCGGAGAGGGACAGGATAATGAAAAACTGTTTTTT. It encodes CAIGEGQDNEKLFF.

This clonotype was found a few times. The CDR3 DNA follows: TGCAGCGTCAACCCGGGACTGACGAATGAGCAGTTCTTC. This sequence encodes CSVNPGLTNEQFF. V and J are TRBV29-1 and TRBJ2-1; the D gene is possibly TRBD2 (6 bases). Trimming left V 6 bases short and J 7 bases short, with 16 bases between. The V gene's germline CDR1 is SQVTM and CDR2 ANQGSEA. The CDR3 covers 13 residues.

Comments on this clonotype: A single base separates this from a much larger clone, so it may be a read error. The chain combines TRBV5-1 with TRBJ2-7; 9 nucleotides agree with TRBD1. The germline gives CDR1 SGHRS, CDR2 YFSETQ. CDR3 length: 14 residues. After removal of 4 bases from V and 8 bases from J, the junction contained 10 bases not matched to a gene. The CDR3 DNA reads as TGCGCCAGCAGCGTGGGGACAGGGACCACCCAGCAGTACTTC. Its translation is CASSVGTGTTQQYF.

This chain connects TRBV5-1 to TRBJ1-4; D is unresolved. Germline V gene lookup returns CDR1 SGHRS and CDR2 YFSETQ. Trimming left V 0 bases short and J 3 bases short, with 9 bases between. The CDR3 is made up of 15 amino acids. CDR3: CASSLVGVSNEKLFF. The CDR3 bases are TGCGCCAGCAGCTTGGTTGGGGTATCTAATGAAAAACTGTTTTTT.

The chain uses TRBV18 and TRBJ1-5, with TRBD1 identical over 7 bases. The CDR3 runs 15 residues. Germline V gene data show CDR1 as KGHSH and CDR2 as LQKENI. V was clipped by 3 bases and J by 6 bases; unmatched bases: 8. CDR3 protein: CASSPSETGIQPQHF. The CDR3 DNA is TGTGCCAGCTCACCGTCGGAGACAGGGATTCAGCCCCAGCATTTT. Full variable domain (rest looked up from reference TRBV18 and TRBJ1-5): NAGVMQNPRHLVRRRGQEARLRCSPMKGHSHVYWYRQLPEEGLKFMVYLQKENIIDESGMPKERFSAEFPKEGPSILRIQQVVRGDSAAYFCASSPSETGIQPQHFGDGTRLSIL.

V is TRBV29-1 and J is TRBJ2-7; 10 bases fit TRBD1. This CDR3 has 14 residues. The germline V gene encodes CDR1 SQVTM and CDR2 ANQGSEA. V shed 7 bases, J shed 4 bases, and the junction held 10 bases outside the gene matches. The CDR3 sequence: CSAGEGQGSYEQYF. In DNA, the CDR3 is TGCAGCGCTGGGGAGGGACAGGGGAGTTACGAGCAGTACTTC.

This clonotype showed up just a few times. CDR3 in amino acids: CASSPGNGNQPQHF. Written as DNA, the CDR3 is TGTGCCAGCAGTCCAGGAAATGGCAATCAGCCCCAGCATTTT. The chain couples TRBV2 to TRBJ1-5, with no clear D. Germline-derived CDR1 and CDR2 are SNHLY and FYNNEI. This CDR3 comprises 14 residues. The V end lost 5 bases, the J end lost 2 bases, and 10 bases lay between the germline ends.

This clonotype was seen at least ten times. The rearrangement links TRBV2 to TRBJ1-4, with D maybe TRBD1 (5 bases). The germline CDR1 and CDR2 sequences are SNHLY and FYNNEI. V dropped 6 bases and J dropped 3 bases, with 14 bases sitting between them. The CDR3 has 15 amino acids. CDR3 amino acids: CASRDRGGANEKLFF. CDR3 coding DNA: TGTGCCAGCAGAGACCGGGGGGGGGCTAATGAAAAACTGTTTTTT.

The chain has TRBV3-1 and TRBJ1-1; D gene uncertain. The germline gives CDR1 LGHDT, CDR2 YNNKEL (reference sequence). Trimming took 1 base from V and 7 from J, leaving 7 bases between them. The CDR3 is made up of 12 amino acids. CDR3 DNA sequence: TGTGCCAGCAGCCAAGCGGCAAATGAAGCTTTCTTT. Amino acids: CASSQAANEAFF.